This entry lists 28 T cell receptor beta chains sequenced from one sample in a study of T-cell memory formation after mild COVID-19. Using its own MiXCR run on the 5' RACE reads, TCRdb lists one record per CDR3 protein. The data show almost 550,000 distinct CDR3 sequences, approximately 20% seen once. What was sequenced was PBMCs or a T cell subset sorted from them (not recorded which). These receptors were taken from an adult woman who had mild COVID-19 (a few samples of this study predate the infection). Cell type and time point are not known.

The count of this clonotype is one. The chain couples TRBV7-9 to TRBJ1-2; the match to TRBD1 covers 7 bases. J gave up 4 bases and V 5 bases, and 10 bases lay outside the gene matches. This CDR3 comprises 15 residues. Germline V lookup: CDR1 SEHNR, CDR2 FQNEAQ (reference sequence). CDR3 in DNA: TGTGCCAGCAGCCCGGGGGACAGTAGTTTCTATGGCTACACCTTC. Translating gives CASSPGDSSFYGYTF.

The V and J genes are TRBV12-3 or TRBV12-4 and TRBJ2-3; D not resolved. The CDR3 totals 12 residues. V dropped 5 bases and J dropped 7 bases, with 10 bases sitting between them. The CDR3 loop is CASSLLPHTQYF. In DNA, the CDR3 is TGTGCCAGCAGTCTTCTTCCGCATACGCAGTATTTT.

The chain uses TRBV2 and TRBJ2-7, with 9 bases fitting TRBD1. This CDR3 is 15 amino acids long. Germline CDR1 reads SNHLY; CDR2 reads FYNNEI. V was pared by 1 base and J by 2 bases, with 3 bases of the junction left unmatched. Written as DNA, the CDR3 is TGTGCCAGCAGTGAAGGGGGGACAGGGACCTACGAGCAGTACTTC. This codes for CASSEGGTGTYEQYF.

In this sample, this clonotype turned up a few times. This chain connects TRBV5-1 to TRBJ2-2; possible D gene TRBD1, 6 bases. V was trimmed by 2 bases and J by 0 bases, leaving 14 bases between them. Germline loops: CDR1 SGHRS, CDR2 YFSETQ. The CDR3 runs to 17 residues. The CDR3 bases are TGCGCCAGCAGCTTACGAAGGACAGAAGCGAACACCGGGGAGCTGTTTTTT. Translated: CASSLRRTEANTGELFF.

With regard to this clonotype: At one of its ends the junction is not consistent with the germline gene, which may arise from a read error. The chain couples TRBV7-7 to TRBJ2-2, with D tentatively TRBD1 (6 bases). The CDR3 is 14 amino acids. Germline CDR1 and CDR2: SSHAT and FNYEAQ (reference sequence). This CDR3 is CASSLLDSQGELFF. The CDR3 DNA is TGTGCTAGCAGCCTATTGGACAGCCAAGGGGAGCTGTTTTTT.

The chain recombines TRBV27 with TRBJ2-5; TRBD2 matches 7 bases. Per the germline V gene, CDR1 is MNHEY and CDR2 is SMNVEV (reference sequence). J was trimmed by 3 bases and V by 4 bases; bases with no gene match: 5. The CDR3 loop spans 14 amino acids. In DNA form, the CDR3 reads TGTGCCAGCAGTTCCACTAGCGTGGAAGAGACCCAGTACTTC. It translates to CASSSTSVEETQYF.

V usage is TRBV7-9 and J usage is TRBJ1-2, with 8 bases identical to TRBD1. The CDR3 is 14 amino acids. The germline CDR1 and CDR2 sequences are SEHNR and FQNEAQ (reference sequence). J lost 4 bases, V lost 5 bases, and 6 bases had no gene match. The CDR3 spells CASSGTGTGYGYTF. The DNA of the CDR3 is TGTGCCAGCAGCGGGACAGGAACAGGCTATGGCTACACCTTC.

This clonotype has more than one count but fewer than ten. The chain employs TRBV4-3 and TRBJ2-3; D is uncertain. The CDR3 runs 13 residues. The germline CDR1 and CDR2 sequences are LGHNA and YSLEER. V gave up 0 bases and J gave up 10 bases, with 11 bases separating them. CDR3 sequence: CASSQDAHMPQYF. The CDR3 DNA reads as TGCGCCAGCAGCCAAGACGCCCATATGCCGCAGTATTTT.

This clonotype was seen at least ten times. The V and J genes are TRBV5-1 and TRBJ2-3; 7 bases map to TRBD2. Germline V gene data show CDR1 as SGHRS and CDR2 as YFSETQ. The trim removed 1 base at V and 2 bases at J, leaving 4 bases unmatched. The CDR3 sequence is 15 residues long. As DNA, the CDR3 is TGCGCCAGCAGCTTGAGCGGGACTAACACAGATACGCAGTATTTT. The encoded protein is CASSLSGTNTDTQYF.

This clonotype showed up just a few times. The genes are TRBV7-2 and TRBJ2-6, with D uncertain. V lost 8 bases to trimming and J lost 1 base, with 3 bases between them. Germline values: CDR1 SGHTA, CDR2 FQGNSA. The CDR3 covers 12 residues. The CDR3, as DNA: TGTGCCAGCGGATCTGGGGCCAACGTCCTGACTTTC. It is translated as CASGSGANVLTF. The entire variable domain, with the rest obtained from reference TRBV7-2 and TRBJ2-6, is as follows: GAGVSQSPSNKVTEKGKDVELRCDPISGHTALYWYRQSLGQGLEFLIYFQGNSAPDKSGLPSDRFSAERTGGSVSTLTIQRTQQEDSAVYLCASGSGANVLTFGAGSRLTVL.

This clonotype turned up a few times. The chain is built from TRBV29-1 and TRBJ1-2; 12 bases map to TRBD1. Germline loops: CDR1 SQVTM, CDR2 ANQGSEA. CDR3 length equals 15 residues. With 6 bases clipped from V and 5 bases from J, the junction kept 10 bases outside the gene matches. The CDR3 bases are TGCAGCGTCTCTCCCCAGGGACAGGGGGCGTATGGCTACACCTTC. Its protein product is CSVSPQGQGAYGYTF. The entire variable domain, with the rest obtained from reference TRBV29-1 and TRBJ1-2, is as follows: SAVISQKPSRDICQRGTSLTIQCQVDSQVTMMFWYRQQPGQSLTLIATANQGSEATYESGFVIDKFPISRPNLTFSTLTVSNMSPEDSSIYLCSVSPQGQGAYGYTFGSGTRLTVV.

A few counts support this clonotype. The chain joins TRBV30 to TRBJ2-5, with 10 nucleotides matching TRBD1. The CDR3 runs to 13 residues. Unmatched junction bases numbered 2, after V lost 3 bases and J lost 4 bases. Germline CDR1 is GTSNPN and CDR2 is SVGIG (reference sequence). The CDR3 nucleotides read TGTGCCTGGAGCCGGGACAGGGGAGAGACCCAGTACTTC. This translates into CAWSRDRGETQYF.

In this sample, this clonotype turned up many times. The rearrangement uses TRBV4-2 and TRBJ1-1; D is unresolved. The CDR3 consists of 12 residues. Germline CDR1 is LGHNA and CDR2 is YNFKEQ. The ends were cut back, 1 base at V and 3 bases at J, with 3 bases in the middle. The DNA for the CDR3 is TGTGCCAGCAGCCAAGGGTACACTGAAGCTTTCTTT. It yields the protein CASSQGYTEAFF.

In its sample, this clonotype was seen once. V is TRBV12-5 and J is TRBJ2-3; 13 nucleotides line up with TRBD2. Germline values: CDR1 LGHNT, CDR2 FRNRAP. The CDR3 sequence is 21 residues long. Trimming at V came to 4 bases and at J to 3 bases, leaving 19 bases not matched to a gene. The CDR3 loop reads CASGSPEPGLAGEILTDTQYF. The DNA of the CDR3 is TGTGCTAGTGGTTCGCCCGAGCCCGGACTAGCGGGAGAGATTTTGACAGATACGCAGTATTTT.

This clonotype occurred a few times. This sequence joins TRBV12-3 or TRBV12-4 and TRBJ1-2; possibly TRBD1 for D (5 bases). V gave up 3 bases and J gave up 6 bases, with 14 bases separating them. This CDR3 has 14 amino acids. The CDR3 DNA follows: TGTGCCAGCAGTTTTCGGAGGGGATCGGATGGCTACACCTTC. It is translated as CASSFRRGSDGYTF.

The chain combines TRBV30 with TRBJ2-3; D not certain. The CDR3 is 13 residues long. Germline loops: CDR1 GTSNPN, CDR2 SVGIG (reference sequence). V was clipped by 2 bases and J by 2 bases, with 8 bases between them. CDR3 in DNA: TGTGCCTGGAGTCTGAGGCTCACAGATACGCAGTATTTT. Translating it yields CAWSLRLTDTQYF.

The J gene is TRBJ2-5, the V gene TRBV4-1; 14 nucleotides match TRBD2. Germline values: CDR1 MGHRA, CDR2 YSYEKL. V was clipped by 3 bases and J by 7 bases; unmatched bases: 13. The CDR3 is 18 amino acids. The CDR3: CASSHPGTSGGPLGTQYF. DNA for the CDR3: TGCGCCAGCAGCCATCCCGGGACTAGCGGGGGTCCCCTTGGGACCCAGTACTTC.

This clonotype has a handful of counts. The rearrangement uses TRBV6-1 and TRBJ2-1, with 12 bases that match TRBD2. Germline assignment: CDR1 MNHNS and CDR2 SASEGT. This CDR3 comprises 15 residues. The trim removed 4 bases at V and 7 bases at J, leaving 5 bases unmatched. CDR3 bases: TGTGCCAGCAGTGTCCTAGCGGGAGGGATGAATGAGCAGTTCTTC. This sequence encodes CASSVLAGGMNEQFF.

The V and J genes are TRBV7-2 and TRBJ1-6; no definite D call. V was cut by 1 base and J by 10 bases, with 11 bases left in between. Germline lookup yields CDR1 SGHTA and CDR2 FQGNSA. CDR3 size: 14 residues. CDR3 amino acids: CASSLERFRSPLHF. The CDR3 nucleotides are TGTGCCAGCAGCTTAGAGCGCTTCAGATCACCCCTCCACTTT.

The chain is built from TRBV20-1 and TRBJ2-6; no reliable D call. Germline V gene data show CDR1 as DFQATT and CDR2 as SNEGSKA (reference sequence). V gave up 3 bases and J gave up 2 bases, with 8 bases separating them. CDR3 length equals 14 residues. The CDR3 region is CSARKGPGANVLTF. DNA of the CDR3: TGCAGTGCTAGGAAGGGCCCTGGGGCCAACGTCCTGACTTTC.

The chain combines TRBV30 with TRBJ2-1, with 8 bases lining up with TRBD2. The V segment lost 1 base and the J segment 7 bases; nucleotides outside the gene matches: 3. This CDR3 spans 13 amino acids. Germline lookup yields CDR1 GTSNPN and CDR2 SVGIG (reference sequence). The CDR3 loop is CAWSALAGNEQFF. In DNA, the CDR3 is TGTGCCTGGAGTGCCTTAGCGGGGAATGAGCAGTTCTTC.

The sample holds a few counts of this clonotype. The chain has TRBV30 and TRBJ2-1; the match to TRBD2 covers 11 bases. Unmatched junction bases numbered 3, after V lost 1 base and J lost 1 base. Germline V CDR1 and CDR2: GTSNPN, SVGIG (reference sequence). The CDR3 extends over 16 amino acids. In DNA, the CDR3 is TGTGCCTGGAGTGGGCTAGCGGGGGGATCCTACAATGAGCAGTTCTTC. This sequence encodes CAWSGLAGGSYNEQFF. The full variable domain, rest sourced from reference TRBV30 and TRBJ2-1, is SQTIHQWPATLVQPVGSPLSLECTVEGTSNPNLYWYRQAAGRGLQLLFYSVGIGQISSEVPQNLSASRPQDRQFILSSKKLLLSDSGFYLCAWSGLAGGSYNEQFFGPGTRLTVL.

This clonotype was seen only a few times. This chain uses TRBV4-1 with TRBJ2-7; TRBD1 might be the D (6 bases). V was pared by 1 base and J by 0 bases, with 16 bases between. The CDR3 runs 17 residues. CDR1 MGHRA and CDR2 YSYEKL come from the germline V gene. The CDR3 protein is CASSQAGLPGASYEQYF. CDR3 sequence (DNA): TGCGCCAGCAGCCAAGCAGGACTTCCAGGGGCCTCCTACGAGCAGTACTTC.

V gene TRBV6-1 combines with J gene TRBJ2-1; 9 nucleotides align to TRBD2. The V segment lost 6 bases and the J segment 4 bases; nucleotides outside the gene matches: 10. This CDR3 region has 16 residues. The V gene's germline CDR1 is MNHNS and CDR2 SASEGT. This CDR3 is CASRIDWAGGYNEQFF. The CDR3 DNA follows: TGTGCCAGCAGGATCGACTGGGCGGGAGGGTACAATGAGCAGTTCTTC.

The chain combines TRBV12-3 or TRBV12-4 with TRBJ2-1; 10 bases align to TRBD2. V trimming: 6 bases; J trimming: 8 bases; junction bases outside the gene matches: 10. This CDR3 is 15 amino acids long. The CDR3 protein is CASSRGTSAGYEQFF. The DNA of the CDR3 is TGTGCCAGCAGCCGCGGGACTAGCGCTGGGTATGAGCAGTTCTTC.

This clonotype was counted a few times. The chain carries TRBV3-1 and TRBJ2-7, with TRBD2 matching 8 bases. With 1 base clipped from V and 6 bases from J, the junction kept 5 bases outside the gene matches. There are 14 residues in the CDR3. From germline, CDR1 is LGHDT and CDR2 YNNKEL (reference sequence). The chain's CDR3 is CASSQVSGGPEQYF. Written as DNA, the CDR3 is TGTGCCAGCAGCCAAGTTTCGGGAGGGCCCGAGCAGTACTTC.

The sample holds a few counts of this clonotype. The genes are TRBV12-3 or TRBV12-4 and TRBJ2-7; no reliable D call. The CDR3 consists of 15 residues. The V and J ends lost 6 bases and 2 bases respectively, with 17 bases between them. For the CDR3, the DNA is TGTGCCAGCAGCCGTGGACCCCGTGGGACCTACGAGCAGTACTTC. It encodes CASSRGPRGTYEQYF.

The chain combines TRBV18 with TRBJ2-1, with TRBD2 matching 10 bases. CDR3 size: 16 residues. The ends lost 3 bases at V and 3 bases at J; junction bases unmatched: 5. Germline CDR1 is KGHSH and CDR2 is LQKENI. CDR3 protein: CASSPALAGVYNEQFF. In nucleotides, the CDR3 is TGTGCCAGCTCACCTGCCCTAGCGGGAGTCTACAATGAGCAGTTCTTC.